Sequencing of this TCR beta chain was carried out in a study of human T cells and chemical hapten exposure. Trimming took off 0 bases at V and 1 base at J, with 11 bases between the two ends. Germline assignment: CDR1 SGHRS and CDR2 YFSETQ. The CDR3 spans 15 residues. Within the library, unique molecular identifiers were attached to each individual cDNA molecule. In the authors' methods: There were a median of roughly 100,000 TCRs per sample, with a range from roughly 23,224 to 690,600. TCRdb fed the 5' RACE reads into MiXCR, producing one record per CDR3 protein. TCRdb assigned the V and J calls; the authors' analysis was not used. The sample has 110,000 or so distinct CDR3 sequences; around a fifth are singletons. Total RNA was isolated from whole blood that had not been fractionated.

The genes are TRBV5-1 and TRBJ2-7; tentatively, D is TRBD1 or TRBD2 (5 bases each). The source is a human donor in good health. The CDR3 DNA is TGCGCCAGCAGCTTGGTGAGGGGCCGTTCCTACGAGCAGTACTTC. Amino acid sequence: CASSLVRGRSYEQYF.